The rows below give T cell receptor beta chains drawn from one sample of a study of a mutant IDH1 vaccine in newly diagnosed glioma. Sequencing was performed with immunoSEQ multiplex PCR; in TCRdb, only in-frame clones are kept and a portion is missing. The table includes under 85,000 clones, 75% to 90% detected once. What these receptors recognize is not known. The sample in question was PBMCs, obtained from a glioma patient whose treatment included an IDH1 peptide vaccine. The receptors here all came from a woman aged 45-60 years with glioma. Both conserved end residues are part of each CDR3. Each record gives: V gene, D gene, J gene, clone size, CDR3 DNA, CDR3 protein. The D gene is left open where the match is weak. Where a row states a size, it is once, few, many or the class of an expanded clone; other rows omit it.

v_gene: TRBV7-9; d_gene: TRBD2; j_gene: TRBJ2-1; abundance: -; CDR3nt: TGTGCCAGCAGCCATCCCGGGACTAGCGGGAGGGCCGCATACAATGAGCAGTTCTTC; CDR3aa: CASSHPGTSGRAAYNEQFF
v_gene: TRBV28; d_gene: TRBD2; j_gene: TRBJ2-1; abundance: -; CDR3nt: TGTGCCAGCAGTCCAAGCGGGGACCCCTACAATGAGCAGTTCTTC; CDR3aa: CASSPSGDPYNEQFF
v_gene: TRBV11-3; d_gene: TRBD2; j_gene: TRBJ2-1; abundance: -; CDR3nt: TGTGCCAGCAGCTTACCGCGGGAGGTCAGCTCCTACAATGAGCAGTTCTTC; CDR3aa: CASSLPREVSSYNEQFF
v_gene: TRBV27; d_gene: -; j_gene: TRBJ1-2; abundance: -; CDR3nt: TGTGCCAGCAGTTTATCTCGTGGGTCTGGCTACACCTTC; CDR3aa: CASSLSRGSGYTF
v_gene: TRBV7-9; d_gene: -; j_gene: TRBJ2-7; abundance: -; CDR3nt: TGTGCCAGCAGCCCCTGGGGCGGTGAGGACGAGCAGTACTTC; CDR3aa: CASSPWGGEDEQYF
v_gene: TRBV28; d_gene: TRBD1; j_gene: TRBJ1-1; abundance: -; CDR3nt: TGTGCCAGCAGTTCTTTGACAGGGCTGACTGAAGCTTTCTTT; CDR3aa: CASSSLTGLTEAFF
v_gene: TRBV30; d_gene: TRBD1; j_gene: TRBJ1-3; abundance: -; CDR3nt: TGTGCCTGGAGTGGCGGGACAGGGGGCCGAAACACCATATATTTT; CDR3aa: CAWSGGTGGRNTIYF
v_gene: TRBV28; d_gene: TRBD1; j_gene: TRBJ1-4; abundance: few; CDR3nt: TGTGCCAGCAGTTCGGACAGGGCCTGGGTAAAACTGTTTTTT; CDR3aa: CASSSDRAWVKLFF
v_gene: TRBV2; d_gene: -; j_gene: TRBJ2-5; abundance: -; CDR3nt: TGTGCCAGCAGTGAAGCTCGGGAGACCAGTCGCCAAGAGACCCAGTACTTC; CDR3aa: CASSEARETSRQETQYF
v_gene: TRBV10-2; d_gene: TRBD1; j_gene: TRBJ1-2; abundance: -; CDR3nt: TGCGCCAGCAGTGGAGCCTACCCGGGACAGGGAAACTATGGCTACACCTTC; CDR3aa: CASSGAYPGQGNYGYTF
v_gene: TRBV6-5; d_gene: -; j_gene: TRBJ1-2; abundance: -; CDR3nt: TGTGCCAGCAGTTATCAGCCGGGGGCAGCGTATGGCTACACCTTC; CDR3aa: CASSYQPGAAYGYTF
v_gene: TRBV27; d_gene: TRBD2; j_gene: TRBJ2-5; abundance: -; CDR3nt: TGTGCCAGCAGTTTGAGTGGACTAGCGGGCCCCCGGGAGACCCAGTACTTC; CDR3aa: CASSLSGLAGPRETQYF
v_gene: TRBV11-1; d_gene: -; j_gene: TRBJ2-5; abundance: -; CDR3nt: TGTGCCAGCACCCGAGATCCGGGATCGGAAGAGACCCAGTACTTC; CDR3aa: CASTRDPGSEETQYF
v_gene: TRBV4-1; d_gene: -; j_gene: TRBJ2-5; abundance: once; CDR3nt: TGCGCCAGCAGCCAATACAACCAAGAGACCCAGTACTTC; CDR3aa: CASSQYNQETQYF
v_gene: TRBV11-1; d_gene: TRBD1; j_gene: TRBJ1-5; abundance: -; CDR3nt: TGTGCCAGCAGCTTCCCGGGACAGCGTCATCAGCCCCAGCATTTT; CDR3aa: CASSFPGQRHQPQHF
v_gene: TRBV6-5; d_gene: -; j_gene: TRBJ1-2; abundance: -; CDR3nt: TGTGCCAGCAGGATGGATAACTCCAGGACCTTCGGCTACACCTTC; CDR3aa: CASRMDNSRTFGYTF
v_gene: TRBV5-6; d_gene: -; j_gene: TRBJ2-7; abundance: -; CDR3nt: TGTGCCAGCAGCCCGGACCGAGAGCAGTACTTC; CDR3aa: CASSPDREQYF
v_gene: TRBV28; d_gene: -; j_gene: TRBJ1-1; abundance: -; CDR3nt: TGTGCCAGCAGTTTTGACCACGGGGGACTGAACACTGAAGCTTTCTTT; CDR3aa: CASSFDHGGLNTEAFF
v_gene: TRBV11-2; d_gene: -; j_gene: TRBJ1-1; abundance: -; CDR3nt: TGTGCCAGCAGCTTAGGCCAGCAGATGAACACTGAAGCTTTCTTT; CDR3aa: CASSLGQQMNTEAFF
v_gene: TRBV15; d_gene: -; j_gene: TRBJ2-7; abundance: -; CDR3nt: TGTGCCACCGGACATTTTGGGACCTACGAGCAGTACTTC; CDR3aa: CATGHFGTYEQYF
v_gene: TRBV2; d_gene: -; j_gene: TRBJ2-1; abundance: once; CDR3nt: TGTGCCAGCAGCCGAGACAGGTCCAGAAGTGAGCAGTTCTTC; CDR3aa: CASSRDRSRSEQFF
v_gene: TRBV28; d_gene: -; j_gene: TRBJ1-1; abundance: -; CDR3nt: TGTGCCAGCAGTATCGGGACGGTGAACACTGAAGCTTTCTTT; CDR3aa: CASSIGTVNTEAFF
v_gene: TRBV30; d_gene: -; j_gene: TRBJ1-5; abundance: -; CDR3nt: TGTGCCTGGAGTACGGGGGGGGTGGGCAATCAGCCCCAGCATTTT; CDR3aa: CAWSTGGVGNQPQHF
v_gene: TRBV29-1; d_gene: -; j_gene: TRBJ1-2; abundance: -; CDR3nt: TGCAGCGCCATGATGGACAGCTATGGCTACACCTTC; CDR3aa: CSAMMDSYGYTF
v_gene: TRBV28; d_gene: TRBD2; j_gene: TRBJ2-1; abundance: -; CDR3nt: TGTGCCAGCAGCCCCCCCTGGGCTAGCGGCAACAATGAGCAGTTCTTC; CDR3aa: CASSPPWASGNNEQFF
v_gene: TRBV6-5; d_gene: -; j_gene: TRBJ1-1; abundance: -; CDR3nt: TGTGCCAGCAAAGGGGGTGGGACTGAAGCTTTCTTT; CDR3aa: CASKGGGTEAFF
v_gene: TRBV5-1; d_gene: -; j_gene: TRBJ1-1; abundance: -; CDR3nt: TGCGCCAGCAGCTTGAGGGGGGACACTGAAGCTTTCTTT; CDR3aa: CASSLRGDTEAFF
v_gene: TRBV6-5; d_gene: TRBD1; j_gene: TRBJ2-2; abundance: -; CDR3nt: TGTGCCAGCAGTTACCGTACGACAGGGGACACCGGGGAGCTGTTTTTT; CDR3aa: CASSYRTTGDTGELFF
v_gene: TRBV10-1; d_gene: -; j_gene: TRBJ1-1; abundance: -; CDR3nt: TGCGCCAGCAGTGAGTCGAGCAGGGCGGGGGAAGCTTTCTTT; CDR3aa: CASSESSRAGEAFF
v_gene: TRBV29-1; d_gene: TRBD2; j_gene: TRBJ2-7; abundance: -; CDR3nt: TGCAGCGTTGATGGTAGCGGGATCTACGAGCAGTACTTC; CDR3aa: CSVDGSGIYEQYF